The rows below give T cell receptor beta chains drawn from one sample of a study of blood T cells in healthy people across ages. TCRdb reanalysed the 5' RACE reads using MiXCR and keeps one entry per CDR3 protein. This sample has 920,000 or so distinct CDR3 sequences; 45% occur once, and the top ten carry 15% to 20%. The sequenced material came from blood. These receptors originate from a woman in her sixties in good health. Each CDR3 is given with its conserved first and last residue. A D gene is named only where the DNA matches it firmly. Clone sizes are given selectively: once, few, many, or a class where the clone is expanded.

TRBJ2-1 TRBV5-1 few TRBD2 TGCGCCAGCAGCTTGGAAAGCGGGAGCCCCCATGAGCAGTTCTTC CASSLESGSPHEQFF
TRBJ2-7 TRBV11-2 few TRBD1 TGTGCCAGCACCATAGGGGGACAGGGTTCCGGGCAGTACTTC CASTIGGQGSGQYF
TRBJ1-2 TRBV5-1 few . TGCGCCAGCAGCTTGAAGTTTGGGGGCAGAACTACTAACTATGGCTACACCTTC CASSLKFGGRTTNYGYTF
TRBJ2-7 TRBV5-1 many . TGCGCCAGCAGCCGGGACGCCTCCTCCTACGAGCAGTACTTC CASSRDASSYEQYF
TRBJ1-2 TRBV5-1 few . TGCGCCAGCAGCCACCGACAGTACCAAAGGAATGGCTACACCTTC CASSHRQYQRNGYTF
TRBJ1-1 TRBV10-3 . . TGTGCCATCACCCAGGACAGACCGAACACTGAAGCTTTCTTT CAITQDRPNTEAFF
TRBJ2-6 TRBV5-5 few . TGTGCCAGCAGCTGGACGGCCTCCTCTGGGGCCAACGTCCTGACTTTC CASSWTASSGANVLTF
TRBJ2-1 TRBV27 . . TGTGCCAGCGGCTATAGCGATGGCAATGAGCAGTTCTTC CASGYSDGNEQFF
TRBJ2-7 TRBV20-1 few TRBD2 TGCAGATGCAGCGGGGGGAACAATGAGCAGTACTTC CRCSGGNNEQYF
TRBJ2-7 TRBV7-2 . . TGTGCCAGCAGCCTCAACAGGGTTCACGAGCAGTACTTC CASSLNRVHEQYF
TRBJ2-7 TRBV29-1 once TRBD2 TGCAGCGCAGGTAGCGGGAGTCTTTACGAGCAGTACTTC CSAGSGSLYEQYF
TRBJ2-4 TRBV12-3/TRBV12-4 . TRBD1 TGTGCCAGCAGTCTCCGACAGGGAGTAGACATTCAGTACTTC CASSLRQGVDIQYF
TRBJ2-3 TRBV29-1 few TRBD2 TGCAGCGTTGAAGGTGGTAGCGGGAGGGCCACAGATACGCAGTATTTT CSVEGGSGRATDTQYF
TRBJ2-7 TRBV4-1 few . TGCGCCAGCAGCCAAGCAGGGGTTCGCGACTACGAGCAGTACTTC CASSQAGVRDYEQYF
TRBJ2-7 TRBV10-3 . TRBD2 TGTACCATCCGGGGGGAGGAGGGCCTCGAGCAGTACTTC CTIRGEEGLEQYF
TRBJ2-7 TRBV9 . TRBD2 TGTGCCAGCAGCCCCTTGGCGGGAGTGGGCGAGCAGTACTTC CASSPLAGVGEQYF
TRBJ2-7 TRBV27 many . TGTGCCACGCTTAGTGCATCCTACGAGCAGTACTTC CATLSASYEQYF
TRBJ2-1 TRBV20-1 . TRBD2 TGCAGTGCTAGAGGCGCTAGCGGGAGCTACAATGAGCAGTTCTTC CSARGASGSYNEQFF
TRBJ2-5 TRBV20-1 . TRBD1 TGCAGTGCTAGAGGGGGGACAGGGGATTGGGAGCAGTACTTC CSARGGTGDWEQYF
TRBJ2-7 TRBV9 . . TGTGCCAGCAGCACCACCTGGGACGAGCAGTACTTC CASSTTWDEQYF
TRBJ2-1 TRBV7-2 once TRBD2 TGTGCCAGCAGCGCCAGACTAGCGGGAAGTGAGCAGTTCTTC CASSARLAGSEQFF
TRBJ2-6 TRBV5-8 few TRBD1 TGTGCCAGCAGCGAAGGGACAGGGGTAGACGGGGCCAACGTCCTGACTTTC CASSEGTGVDGANVLTF
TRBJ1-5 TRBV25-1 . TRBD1 TGTGCCAGCAGTGACTCTCCGGGACAGGGGGCAAGTCAGCCCCAGCATTTT CASSDSPGQGASQPQHF
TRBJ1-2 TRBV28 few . TGTGCCAGCAGTTTCCCACGGACCGCGAACTATGGCTACACCTTC CASSFPRTANYGYTF